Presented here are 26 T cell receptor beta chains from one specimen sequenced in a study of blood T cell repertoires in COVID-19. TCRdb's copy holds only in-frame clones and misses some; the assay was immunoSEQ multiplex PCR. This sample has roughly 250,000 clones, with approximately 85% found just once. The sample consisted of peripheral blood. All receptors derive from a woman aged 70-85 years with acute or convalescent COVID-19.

The CDR3 DNA reads TGTGCCAGCTCAGAGGGGGCAAACGGAAACACCATATATTTT. Protein: CASSEGANGNTIYF. This chain links TRBV18 with TRBJ1-3; TRBD1 matches at 7 bases. The CDR3 is 14 residues long. Losses at the gene ends were 5 bases for V and 4 bases for J; bases not matched to a gene: 5. Looked up from germline, CDR1 is KGHSH and CDR2 is LQKENI.

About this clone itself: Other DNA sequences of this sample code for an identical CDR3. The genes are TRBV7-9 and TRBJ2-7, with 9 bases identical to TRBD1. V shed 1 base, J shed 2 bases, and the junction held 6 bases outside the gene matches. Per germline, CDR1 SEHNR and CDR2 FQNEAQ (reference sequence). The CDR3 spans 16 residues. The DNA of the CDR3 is TGTGCCAGCAGCTTAGTATCGGGACAGGGACCCTACGAGCAGTACTTC. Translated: CASSLVSGQGPYEQYF.

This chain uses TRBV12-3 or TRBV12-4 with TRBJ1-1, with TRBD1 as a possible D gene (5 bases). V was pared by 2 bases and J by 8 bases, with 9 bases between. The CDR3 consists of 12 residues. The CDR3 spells CASSLWDSEAFF. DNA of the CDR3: TGTGCCAGCAGTTTATGGGACTCGGAAGCTTTCTTT.

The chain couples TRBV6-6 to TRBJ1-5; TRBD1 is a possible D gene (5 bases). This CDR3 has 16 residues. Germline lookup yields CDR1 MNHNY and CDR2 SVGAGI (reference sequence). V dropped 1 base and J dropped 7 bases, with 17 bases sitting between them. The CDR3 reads CASSYYSQGSEQPQHF. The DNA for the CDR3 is TGTGCCAGCAGTTACTATAGCCAGGGCTCGGAACAGCCCCAGCATTTT.

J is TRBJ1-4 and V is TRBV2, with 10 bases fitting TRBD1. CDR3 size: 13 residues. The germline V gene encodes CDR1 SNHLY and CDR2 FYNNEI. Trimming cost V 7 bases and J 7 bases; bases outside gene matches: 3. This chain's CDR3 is CASIWDRGEKLFF. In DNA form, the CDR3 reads TGTGCCAGCATTTGGGACAGGGGTGAAAAACTGTTTTTT.

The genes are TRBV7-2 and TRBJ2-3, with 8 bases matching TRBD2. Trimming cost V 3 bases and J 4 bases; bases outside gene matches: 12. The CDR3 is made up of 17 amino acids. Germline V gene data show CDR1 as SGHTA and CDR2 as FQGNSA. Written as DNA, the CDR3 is TGTGCCAGCAGCTTGAGGACTGGCGGGGGGATCGCAGATACGCAGTATTTT. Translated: CASSLRTGGGIADTQYF.

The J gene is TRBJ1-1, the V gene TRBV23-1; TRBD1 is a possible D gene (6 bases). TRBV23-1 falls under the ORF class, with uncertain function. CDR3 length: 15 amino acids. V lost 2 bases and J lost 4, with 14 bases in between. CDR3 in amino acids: CASSQRGGAVTEAFF. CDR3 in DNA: TGCGCCAGCAGTCAACGCGGGGGGGCAGTCACTGAAGCTTTCTTT.

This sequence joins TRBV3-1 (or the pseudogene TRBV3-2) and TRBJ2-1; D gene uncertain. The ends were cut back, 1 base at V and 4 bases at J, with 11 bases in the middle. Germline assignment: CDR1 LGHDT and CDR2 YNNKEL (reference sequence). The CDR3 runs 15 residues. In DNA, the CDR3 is TGTGCCAGCAGCCAAGGAGTTAATGAGTACAATGAGCAGTTCTTC. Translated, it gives CASSQGVNEYNEQFF.

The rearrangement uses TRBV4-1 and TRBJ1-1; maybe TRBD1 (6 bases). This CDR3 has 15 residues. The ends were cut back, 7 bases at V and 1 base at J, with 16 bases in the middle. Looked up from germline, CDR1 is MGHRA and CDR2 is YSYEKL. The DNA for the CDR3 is TGCGCCAGCAAAAAGGGGGGGCAAGGGAACACTGAAGCTTTCTTT. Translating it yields CASKKGGQGNTEAFF.

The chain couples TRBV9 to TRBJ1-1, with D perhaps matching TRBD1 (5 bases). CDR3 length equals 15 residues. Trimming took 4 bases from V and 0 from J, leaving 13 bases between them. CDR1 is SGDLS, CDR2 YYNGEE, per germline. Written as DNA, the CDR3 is TGTGCCAGCAGCCTTCGGACAAACATGAACACTGAAGCTTTCTTT. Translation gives CASSLRTNMNTEAFF. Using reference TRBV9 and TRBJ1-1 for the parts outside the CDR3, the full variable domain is DSGVTQTPKHLITATGQRVTLRCSPRSGDLSVYWYQQSLDQGLQFLIQYYNGEERAKGNILERFSAQQFPDLHSELNLSSLELGDSALYFCASSLRTNMNTEAFFGQGTRLTVV.

The CDR3 nucleotides are TGTGCCACCAGTGACCCTCTCAGGGGCACTGAAGCTTTCTTT. Translation gives CATSDPLRGTEAFF. The V gene is TRBV24-1, the J gene TRBJ1-1, with D perhaps matching TRBD1 (6 bases). Germline V gene lookup returns CDR1 KGHDR and CDR2 SFDVKD. V was cut by 4 bases and J by 4 bases, with 12 bases left in between. This CDR3 has 14 amino acids.

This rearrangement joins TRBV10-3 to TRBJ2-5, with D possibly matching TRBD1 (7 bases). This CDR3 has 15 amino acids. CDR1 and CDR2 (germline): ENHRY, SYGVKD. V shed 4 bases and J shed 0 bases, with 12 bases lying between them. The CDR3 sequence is CAISGGTEYQETQYF. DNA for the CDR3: TGTGCCATCAGTGGCGGGACAGAGTACCAAGAGACCCAGTACTTC.

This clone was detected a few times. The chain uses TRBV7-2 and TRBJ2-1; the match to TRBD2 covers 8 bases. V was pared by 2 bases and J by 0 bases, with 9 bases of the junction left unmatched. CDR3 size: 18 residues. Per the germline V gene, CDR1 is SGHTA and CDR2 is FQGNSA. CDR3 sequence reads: CASSLQSGGRYSYNEQFF. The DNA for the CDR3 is TGTGCCAGCAGCTTACAAAGCGGGGGCCGTTACTCCTACAATGAGCAGTTCTTC.

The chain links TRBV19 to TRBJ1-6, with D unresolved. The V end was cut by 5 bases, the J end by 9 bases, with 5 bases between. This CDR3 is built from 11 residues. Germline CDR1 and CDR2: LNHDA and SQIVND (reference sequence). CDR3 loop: CASSDSSPLHF. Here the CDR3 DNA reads TGTGCCAGTAGTGATAGTTCACCCCTCCACTTT.

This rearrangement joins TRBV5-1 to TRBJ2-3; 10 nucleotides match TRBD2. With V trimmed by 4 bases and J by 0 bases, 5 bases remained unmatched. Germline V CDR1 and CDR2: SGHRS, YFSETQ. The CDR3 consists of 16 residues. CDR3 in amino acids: CASSIRTSGSTDTQYF. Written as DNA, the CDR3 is TGCGCCAGCAGCATTCGGACTAGCGGTAGCACAGATACGCAGTATTTT.

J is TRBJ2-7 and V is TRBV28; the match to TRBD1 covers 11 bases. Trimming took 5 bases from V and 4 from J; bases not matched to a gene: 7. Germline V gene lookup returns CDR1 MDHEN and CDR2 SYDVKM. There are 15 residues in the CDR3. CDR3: CASSTPGQGGYEQYF. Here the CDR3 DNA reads TGTGCCAGCAGTACGCCGGGACAGGGGGGGTACGAGCAGTACTTC.

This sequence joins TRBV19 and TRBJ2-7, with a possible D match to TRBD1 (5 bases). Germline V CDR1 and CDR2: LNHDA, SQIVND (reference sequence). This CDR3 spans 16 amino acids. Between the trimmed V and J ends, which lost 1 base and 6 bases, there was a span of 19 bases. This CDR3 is CASSIGGRPEIGEQYF. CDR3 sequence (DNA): TGTGCCAGTAGTATAGGGGGCAGGCCCGAGATCGGCGAGCAGTACTTC. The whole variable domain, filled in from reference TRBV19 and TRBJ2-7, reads DGGITQSPKYLFRKEGQNVTLSCEQNLNHDAMYWYRQDPGQGLRLIYYSQIVNDFQKGDIAEGYSVSREKKESFPLTVTSAQKNPTAFYLCASSIGGRPEIGEQYFGPGTRLTVT.

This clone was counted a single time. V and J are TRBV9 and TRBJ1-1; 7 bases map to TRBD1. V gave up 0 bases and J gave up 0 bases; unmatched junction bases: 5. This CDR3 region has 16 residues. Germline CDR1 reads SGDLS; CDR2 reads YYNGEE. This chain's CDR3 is CASSVGNRGLNTEAFF. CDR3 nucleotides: TGTGCCAGCAGCGTAGGGAACAGGGGATTGAACACTGAAGCTTTCTTT.

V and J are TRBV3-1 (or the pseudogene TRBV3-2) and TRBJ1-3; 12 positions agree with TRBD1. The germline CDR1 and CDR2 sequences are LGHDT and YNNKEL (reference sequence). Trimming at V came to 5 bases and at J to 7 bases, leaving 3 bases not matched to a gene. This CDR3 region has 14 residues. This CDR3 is CASSSGTGGNTIYF. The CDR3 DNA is TGTGCCAGCAGCTCCGGGACAGGGGGCAACACCATATATTTT.

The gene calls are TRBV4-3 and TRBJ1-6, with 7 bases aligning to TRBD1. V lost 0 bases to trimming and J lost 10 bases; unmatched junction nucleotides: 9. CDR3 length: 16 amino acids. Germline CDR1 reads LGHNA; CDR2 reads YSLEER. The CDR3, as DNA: TGCGCCAGCAGCCAAGAGAGGGGGCGCGGTTCCTCACCCCTCCACTTT. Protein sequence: CASSQERGRGSSPLHF.

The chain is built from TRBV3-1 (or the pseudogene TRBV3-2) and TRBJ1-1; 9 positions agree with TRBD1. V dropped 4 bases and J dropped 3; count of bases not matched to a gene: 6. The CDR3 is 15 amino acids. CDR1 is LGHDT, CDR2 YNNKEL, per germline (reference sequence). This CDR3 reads CASSPITGGHTEAFF. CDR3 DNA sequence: TGTGCCAGCAGCCCTATTACAGGGGGCCACACTGAAGCTTTCTTT.

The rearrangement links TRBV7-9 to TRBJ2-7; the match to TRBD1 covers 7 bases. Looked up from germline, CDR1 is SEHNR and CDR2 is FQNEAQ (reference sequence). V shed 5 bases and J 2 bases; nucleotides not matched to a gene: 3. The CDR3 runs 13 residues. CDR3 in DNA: TGTGCCAGCAGCGAGACAGGGCCCTACGAGCAGTACTTC. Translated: CASSETGPYEQYF. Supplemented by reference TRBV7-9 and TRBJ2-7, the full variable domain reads DTGVSQNPRHKITKRGQNVTFRCDPISEHNRLYWYRQTLGQGPEFLTYFQNEAQLEKSRLLSDRFSAERPKGSFSTLEIQRTEQGDSAMYLCASSETGPYEQYFGPGTRLTVT.

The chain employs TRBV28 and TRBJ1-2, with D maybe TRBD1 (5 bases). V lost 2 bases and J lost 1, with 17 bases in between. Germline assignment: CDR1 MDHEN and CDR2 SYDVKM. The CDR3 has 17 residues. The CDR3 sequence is CASSLSPSGSLNYGYTF. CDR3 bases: TGTGCCAGCAGTTTAAGCCCGTCAGGGTCCCTTAACTATGGCTACACCTTC.

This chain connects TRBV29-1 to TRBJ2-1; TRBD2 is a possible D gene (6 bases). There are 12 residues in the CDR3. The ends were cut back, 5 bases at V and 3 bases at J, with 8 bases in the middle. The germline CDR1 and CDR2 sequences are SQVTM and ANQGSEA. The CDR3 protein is CSVMGGYNEQFF. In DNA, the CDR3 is TGCAGCGTTATGGGGGGCTACAATGAGCAGTTCTTC.

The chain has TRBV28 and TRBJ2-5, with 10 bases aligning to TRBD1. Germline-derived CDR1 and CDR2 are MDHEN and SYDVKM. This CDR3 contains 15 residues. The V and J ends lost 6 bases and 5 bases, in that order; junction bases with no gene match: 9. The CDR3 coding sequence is TGTGCCAGCAGAACTGACAGGGGGCTTCGGGAGACCCAGTACTTC. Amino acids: CASRTDRGLRETQYF.

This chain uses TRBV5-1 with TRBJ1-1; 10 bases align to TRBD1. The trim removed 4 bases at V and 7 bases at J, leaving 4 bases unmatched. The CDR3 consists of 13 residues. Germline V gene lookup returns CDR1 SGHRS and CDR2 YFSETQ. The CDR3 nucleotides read TGCGCCAGCAGCCTGGGACAGGGGAATGAAGCTTTCTTT. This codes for CASSLGQGNEAFF.